This is a list of T cell receptor beta chains from one sample in a study of T cells in Graves' hyperthyroidism and ophthalmopathy. From the multiplex PCR reads, TCRdb called clonotypes with MiXCR, one entry per CDR3 protein. This sample yields 300,000 to 450,000 distinct CDR3 sequences, of which around 13% are seen a single time; more than 9.5% belongs to the top ten. What was sequenced was blood. The receptors were sampled from a woman in her sixties with Graves' hyperthyroidism. The CDR3 runs from the conserved cysteine through the conserved F or W. Fields, in order: D gene, V gene, clone size, J gene, CDR3 DNA, CDR3 protein. The D gene is left open where the match is weak. Part of the rows lack a size; the others show once, few, many or a class for expanded clones.

d_gene: TRBD1; v_gene: TRBV10-2; abundance: many; j_gene: TRBJ1-5; CDR3nt: TGCGCCAGCAGTCCCCCGGGACAGAATCAGCCCCAGCATTTT; CDR3aa: CASSPPGQNQPQHF
d_gene: NA; v_gene: TRBV29-1; abundance: many; j_gene: TRBJ2-3; CDR3nt: TGCAGCGTTGAAGGTGGTAGCACAGATACGCAGTATTTT; CDR3aa: CSVEGGSTDTQYF
d_gene: NA; v_gene: TRBV11-2; abundance: many; j_gene: TRBJ2-3; CDR3nt: TGTGCCAGCAGCTTAGATGTATCTAGCACAGATACGCAGTATTTT; CDR3aa: CASSLDVSSTDTQYF
d_gene: TRBD1; v_gene: TRBV29-1; abundance: few; j_gene: TRBJ1-1; CDR3nt: TGCAGCGTAGCTCGGGACAGTAACATGAACACTGAAGCTTTCTTT; CDR3aa: CSVARDSNMNTEAFF
d_gene: NA; v_gene: TRBV4-1; abundance: once; j_gene: TRBJ1-4; CDR3nt: TGCGCCAGCAGCCCTCGCCAGGCCAACCCAAGGGAAAAACTGTTTTTT; CDR3aa: CASSPRQANPREKLFF
d_gene: NA; v_gene: TRBV12-3/TRBV12-4; abundance: many; j_gene: TRBJ2-7; CDR3nt: TGTGCCAGCAAAAGCCACCCCAACTCCTACGAGCAGTACTTC; CDR3aa: CASKSHPNSYEQYF
d_gene: TRBD2; v_gene: TRBV6-1; abundance: many; j_gene: TRBJ2-1; CDR3nt: TGTGCCAGCAGACTAGCGGGAGATGAGCAGTTCTTC; CDR3aa: CASRLAGDEQFF
d_gene: TRBD2; v_gene: TRBV30; abundance: NA; j_gene: TRBJ2-2; CDR3nt: TGTGCCTGGAATCGTGGGAGGGCGAACACCGGGGAGCTGTTTTTT; CDR3aa: CAWNRGRANTGELFF
d_gene: TRBD1; v_gene: TRBV29-1; abundance: many; j_gene: TRBJ1-1; CDR3nt: TGCAGCGCACAAACAGGGGGCGGGAGTGAAGCTTTCTTT; CDR3aa: CSAQTGGGSEAFF
d_gene: NA; v_gene: TRBV20-1; abundance: few; j_gene: TRBJ1-4; CDR3nt: TGCAGTGCCCCCGGGGGGGGGACCACTAATGAAAAACTGTTTTTT; CDR3aa: CSAPGGGTTNEKLFF
d_gene: TRBD1; v_gene: TRBV7-9; abundance: many; j_gene: TRBJ2-7; CDR3nt: TGTGCCAGCAGCTCCCCAGGGGGCGAGCAGTACTTC; CDR3aa: CASSSPGGEQYF
d_gene: NA; v_gene: TRBV7-3; abundance: many; j_gene: TRBJ2-2; CDR3nt: TGTGCCAGCAGCCCCTCGCGGACAGCGAACACCGGGGAGCTGTTTTTT; CDR3aa: CASSPSRTANTGELFF
d_gene: TRBD2; v_gene: TRBV24-1; abundance: NA; j_gene: TRBJ2-3; CDR3nt: TGTGCCACCAGTGATCCCGATTTCGGGGGGACAGATACGCAGTATTTT; CDR3aa: CATSDPDFGGTDTQYF
d_gene: NA; v_gene: TRBV11-3; abundance: NA; j_gene: TRBJ2-1; CDR3nt: TGTGCCAGCAGCTATGGAGTTACCTACAATGAGCAGTTCTTC; CDR3aa: CASSYGVTYNEQFF
d_gene: TRBD1; v_gene: TRBV5-1; abundance: many; j_gene: TRBJ2-5; CDR3nt: TGCGCCAGCAGCCCGTATCGTAGACAGGGAGTGAAGACCCAGTACTTC; CDR3aa: CASSPYRRQGVKTQYF
d_gene: NA; v_gene: TRBV11-3; abundance: NA; j_gene: TRBJ1-2; CDR3nt: TGTGCCAGCAGCTTATTATCAGGGTTGGAGAAAAACTATGGCTACACCTTC; CDR3aa: CASSLLSGLEKNYGYTF
d_gene: TRBD2; v_gene: TRBV20-1; abundance: NA; j_gene: TRBJ2-3; CDR3nt: TGCAGTGCGACCCGGGAGGGCCGTATAGATACGCAGTATTTT; CDR3aa: CSATREGRIDTQYF
d_gene: NA; v_gene: TRBV19; abundance: NA; j_gene: TRBJ1-2; CDR3nt: TGTGCCAGTAGTATGACAGCGAACTATGGCTACACCTTC; CDR3aa: CASSMTANYGYTF
d_gene: NA; v_gene: TRBV5-1; abundance: many; j_gene: TRBJ2-3; CDR3nt: TGCGCCAGCAGCCCGACCGACCCGGGCCCAAGCACAGATACGCAGTATTTT; CDR3aa: CASSPTDPGPSTDTQYF
d_gene: NA; v_gene: TRBV9; abundance: few; j_gene: TRBJ1-4; CDR3nt: TGTGCCAGCAGCGGAGCCCCGGGGGGGCGTAAACTGTTTTTT; CDR3aa: CASSGAPGGRKLFF
d_gene: NA; v_gene: TRBV5-6; abundance: many; j_gene: TRBJ2-5; CDR3nt: TGTGCCAGCAGCGCTGGACGCAAGACCCAGTACTTC; CDR3aa: CASSAGRKTQYF
d_gene: NA; v_gene: TRBV12-3/TRBV12-4; abundance: many; j_gene: TRBJ2-5; CDR3nt: TGTGCCAGCAGTTTAGATGATTGGGCAGTACAAGAGACCCAGTACTTC; CDR3aa: CASSLDDWAVQETQYF
d_gene: NA; v_gene: TRBV11-2; abundance: many; j_gene: TRBJ2-5; CDR3nt: TGTGCCAGCAGCTTACATGGGGGGGAGACCCAGTACTTC; CDR3aa: CASSLHGGETQYF
d_gene: NA; v_gene: TRBV29-1; abundance: NA; j_gene: TRBJ2-5; CDR3nt: TGCAGCGTTGTACCACGGCCCCTTACTCGAGAGACCCAGTACTTC; CDR3aa: CSVVPRPLTRETQYF
d_gene: TRBD1; v_gene: TRBV2; abundance: many; j_gene: TRBJ2-3; CDR3nt: TGTGCCAGCCTACAGGGGGCCACAGATACGCAGTATTTT; CDR3aa: CASLQGATDTQYF
d_gene: NA; v_gene: TRBV3-1; abundance: many; j_gene: TRBJ1-2; CDR3nt: TGTGCCAGCAGCCAAGGCGAGGTAAACTATGGCTACACCTTC; CDR3aa: CASSQGEVNYGYTF
d_gene: TRBD2; v_gene: TRBV30; abundance: many; j_gene: TRBJ2-7; CDR3nt: TGTGCCTGGAGTAGGTTTCCTGAGCGGGGCGAGCAGTACTTC; CDR3aa: CAWSRFPERGEQYF
d_gene: NA; v_gene: TRBV7-9; abundance: many; j_gene: TRBJ2-1; CDR3nt: TGTGCCAGCAGCTTAGCCGGGACCCAGAATGAGCAGTTCTTC; CDR3aa: CASSLAGTQNEQFF
d_gene: TRBD2; v_gene: TRBV12-5; abundance: many; j_gene: TRBJ2-5; CDR3nt: TGTGCTAGTGGTTTGGTACTAGCGGGAGTGCAGGAGACCCAGTACTTC; CDR3aa: CASGLVLAGVQETQYF
d_gene: NA; v_gene: TRBV11-3; abundance: many; j_gene: TRBJ2-1; CDR3nt: TGTGCCAGCAGGACCGGCTTCTACAATGAGCAGTTCTTC; CDR3aa: CASRTGFYNEQFF